Listed here are 5 T cell receptor beta chains from one sample, sequenced in a study of regulatory T cells in long-lasting Graves disease. Sample time point: persistent/refractory GD, antithyroid drugs over 5 years with positive TRAb. TCR sequences were obtained from RNA taken from PBMCs. Libraries of TCR beta came from iRepertoire HTBI primers plus Arm-PCR of CDR3 regions. TCRdb re-called the multiplex PCR reads through MiXCR, storing one row per CDR3 protein. The profile covers 430,000 or so distinct CDR3 sequences, with around 20% appearing a single time and roughly an eighth taken by the ten largest. The sample consisted of peripheral blood mononuclear cells (PBMCs), taken when the disease was refractory, from a patient treated with antithyroid drugs. Source of these receptors: a female donor with Graves disease.

The chain carries TRBV20-1 and TRBJ1-5, with D unresolved. CDR1 is DFQATT and CDR2 is SNEGSKA in the germline V gene (reference sequence). Between the trimmed V and J ends, which lost 6 bases and 4 bases, there was a span of 13 bases. The CDR3 loop spans 13 amino acids. CDR3 residues: CSADGGSNQPQHF. The DNA of the CDR3 is TGCAGTGCCGATGGCGGGAGTAATCAGCCCCAGCATTTT.

The gene calls are TRBV6-2 or TRBV6-3 and TRBJ1-1; D unresolved. Trimming pared 2 bases from V and 5 bases from J, leaving 9 bases between. The germline V gene has CDR1 MNHEY and CDR2 SVGEGT. This CDR3 comprises 13 residues. For the CDR3, the DNA is TGTGCCAGCAGTTACGAGACACGAACTGAAGCTTTCTTT. This translates into CASSYETRTEAFF.

This clonotype was seen a handful of times. V is TRBV6-4 and J is TRBJ1-1; D gene uncertain. This CDR3 has 13 amino acids. Germline CDR1 and CDR2: MRHNA and SNTAGT. The ends were cut back, 0 bases at V and 3 bases at J, with 5 bases in the middle. Written as DNA, the CDR3 is TGTGCCAGCAGTGACTCGTGGGACACTGAAGCTTTCTTT. Translation: CASSDSWDTEAFF.

This clonotype has more than one count but fewer than ten. The rearrangement links TRBV7-3 to TRBJ2-3, with 8 bases aligning to TRBD2. Per germline, CDR1 SGHTA and CDR2 FQGTGA. The CDR3 covers 16 residues. V shed 1 base, J shed 1 base, and the junction held 4 bases outside the gene matches. CDR3 nucleotide sequence: TGTGCCAGCAGCTTAAGAGCAGCGGGAGGCACAGATACGCAGTATTTT. Its protein is CASSLRAAGGTDTQYF.

There are many counts of this clonotype. This sequence joins TRBV12-3 or TRBV12-4 and TRBJ2-7; TRBD2 matches at 7 bases. The V gene end was trimmed by 5 bases and the J gene end by 6 bases; junction bases not matched to a gene: 7. This CDR3 comprises 13 residues. Here the CDR3 DNA reads TGTGCCAGCAGTCCTACTAGCGCACCCGAGCAGTACTTC. Residues: CASSPTSAPEQYF.